A single T cell receptor beta chain is shown here with its context. This record comes from a study of blood T cell repertoires in COVID-19. Study in general: From the United States, Italy and Spain came samples of acute and convalescent COVID-19. PBMCs, B-cell-depleted T cells, or T cells provided the cDNA or gDNA that made up the material.

In the original analysis: Amplified reference gene primers provided the basis for estimating nucleated cell counts. The data were produced by immunoSEQ multiplex PCR, yet TCRdb's version contains in-frame clones alone and is incomplete. V and J calls and clone size come straight from that table; D and trimming were deduced from the DNA. Among roughly 55,000 clones, 86% were seen once, and the ten largest hold approximately 10%. Germline V CDR1 and CDR2: SEHNR, FQNEAQ (reference sequence). Germline trimming cut 3 bases from V and 6 bases from J; bases unmatched to any gene: 10. The CDR3 contains 15 residues.

Sequenced material: peripheral blood. The chain couples TRBV7-9 to TRBJ2-7; 8 bases are shared with TRBD2. This clonotype originated in a man between 65 and 85 years old with active COVID-19. CDR3 sequence: CASSFGSGSPPEQYF. The CDR3 bases are TGTGCCAGCAGCTTTGGAAGCGGGAGCCCCCCCGAGCAGTACTTC.